These 16 T cell receptor beta chains share one sample of origin, sequenced in a study of blood T cell repertoires in COVID-19. Method: immunoSEQ multiplex PCR; TCRdb's copy keeps in-frame clones and lacks some. The table lists 40,000 or so clones, roughly 74% of them singletons. Material: peripheral blood. All receptors derive from a man between 70 and 80 years old with COVID-19, enrolled during active disease.

The rearrangement uses TRBV12-3 or TRBV12-4 and TRBJ1-2; a weak D match, TRBD1 (6 bases). The CDR3 is 13 residues long. Trimming took off 3 bases at V and 7 bases at J, with 12 bases between the two ends. The CDR3 here is CASSFGRGSGYTF. The CDR3 DNA is TGTGCCAGCAGTTTTGGCAGGGGCAGTGGCTACACCTTC.

The chain has TRBV5-1 and TRBJ1-1; possible D gene TRBD1, 6 bases. This CDR3 comprises 16 residues. The ends were cut back, 3 bases at V and 2 bases at J, with 17 bases in the middle. Looked up from germline, CDR1 is SGHRS and CDR2 is YFSETQ. The CDR3 DNA is TGCGCCAGCAGCTCAACAGGGAGGGGGATTAACACTGAAGCTTTCTTT. Its translation: CASSSTGRGINTEAFF.

This clone showed up just a few times. CDR3 in amino acids: CASSSGQGGYGYTF. The CDR3 region has the DNA TGTGCCAGCAGTTCCGGACAGGGCGGATATGGCTACACCTTC. This chain connects TRBV28 to TRBJ1-2; 8 bases fit TRBD1. The V gene end was trimmed by 4 bases and the J gene end by 5 bases; junction bases not matched to a gene: 6. Germline assignment: CDR1 MDHEN and CDR2 SYDVKM. The CDR3 length is 14 residues.

This clone was counted a few times. The chain links TRBV2 to TRBJ1-5; 8 nucleotides line up with TRBD1. CDR1 and CDR2 from the germline V gene are SNHLY and FYNNEI. This CDR3 has 15 residues. The trim removed 5 bases at V and 6 bases at J, leaving 9 bases unmatched. CDR3 DNA: TGTGCCAGCAGTCTGGAGACAGGGGAGGCTCAGCCCCAGCATTTT. It translates to CASSLETGEAQPQHF. The whole variable domain, filled in from reference TRBV2 and TRBJ1-5, reads EPEVTQTPSHQVTQMGQEVILRCVPISNHLYFYWYRQILGQKVEFLVSFYNNEISEKSEIFDDQFSVERPDGSNFTLKIRSTKLEDSAMYFCASSLETGEAQPQHFGDGTRLSIL.

The genes are TRBV5-1 and TRBJ1-4; no clear D gene. CDR1 SGHRS and CDR2 YFSETQ come from the germline V gene. The CDR3 totals 14 residues. V was shortened by 4 bases and J by 0 bases, with 7 bases between the two germline ends. In nucleotides, the CDR3 is TGCGCCAGCAGCCTACTTACAACTAATGAAAAACTGTTTTTT. This encodes CASSLLTTNEKLFF.

The V call is TRBV3-1 (or the pseudogene TRBV3-2), the J call TRBJ2-1, with D hard to call. Germline assignment: CDR1 LGHDT and CDR2 YNNKEL (reference sequence). The CDR3 has 14 amino acids. V was cut by 5 bases and J by 0 bases, with 8 bases left in between. The CDR3 DNA follows: TGTGCCAGCAGCTTCGCGAGCTCCTACAATGAGCAGTTCTTC. Amino acid sequence: CASSFASSYNEQFF.

The chain employs TRBV11-2 and TRBJ2-1, with 9 bases that match TRBD2. V was clipped by 3 bases and J by 9 bases; unmatched bases: 6. Germline V gene lookup returns CDR1 SGHAT and CDR2 FQNNGV. CDR3 length: 14 residues. Here the CDR3 DNA reads TGTGCCAGCAGCTTTATAGCGGGAGAGGGTGAGCAGTTCTTC. Its translation is CASSFIAGEGEQFF. Full variable domain (missing parts from reference TRBV11-2 and TRBJ2-1): EAGVAQSPRYKIIEKRQSVAFWCNPISGHATLYWYQQILGQGPKLLIQFQNNGVVDDSQLPKDRFSAERLKGVDSTLKIQPAKLEDSAVYLCASSFIAGEGEQFFGPGTRLTVL.

This chain uses TRBV3-1 (or the pseudogene TRBV3-2) with TRBJ1-3, with D possibly matching TRBD1 (5 bases). This CDR3 is 13 amino acids long. Per germline, CDR1 LGHDT and CDR2 YNNKEL (reference sequence). V gave up 0 bases and J gave up 8 bases, with 8 bases separating them. CDR3 region: CASSQDRGYTIYF. CDR3 nucleotide sequence: TGTGCCAGCAGCCAAGATAGGGGCTACACCATATATTTT.

The chain links TRBV4-3 to TRBJ1-2; no firm D call. There are 15 residues in the CDR3. Trimming pared 1 base from V and 8 bases from J, leaving 17 bases between. CDR1 and CDR2 (germline): LGHNA, YSLEER. CDR3 loop: CASSQAVRTENGYTF. CDR3 nucleotides: TGCGCCAGCAGCCAAGCCGTCCGGACTGAGAACGGCTACACCTTC.

The J gene is TRBJ1-3, the V gene TRBV5-1; 9 bases map to TRBD1. Germline trimming cut 4 bases from V and 9 bases from J; bases unmatched to any gene: 8. There are 14 residues in the CDR3. The germline V gene has CDR1 SGHRS and CDR2 YFSETQ. The CDR3 reads CASSPGQGDFTIYF. The CDR3 DNA reads as TGCGCCAGCAGCCCGGGACAGGGAGATTTCACCATATATTTT.

The chain couples TRBV14 to TRBJ1-2; TRBD1 matches at 8 bases. Trimming took 2 bases from V and 6 from J; bases not matched to a gene: 2. Germline V gene data show CDR1 as SGHDN and CDR2 as FVKESK. The CDR3 is made up of 13 amino acids. This chain's CDR3 is CASSQRQGNGYTF. As DNA, the CDR3 is TGTGCCAGCAGCCAAAGACAGGGGAATGGCTACACCTTC. Looking up the rest from reference TRBV14 and TRBJ1-2 gives the full variable domain: EAGVTQFPSHSVIEKGQTVTLRCDPISGHDNLYWYRRVMGKEIKFLLHFVKESKQDESGMPNNRFLAERTGGTYSTLKVQPAELEDSGVYFCASSQRQGNGYTFGSGTRLTVV.

This sequence joins TRBV13 and TRBJ2-7; 10 nucleotides line up with TRBD2. The CDR3 is 16 residues long. In germline, CDR1 is PRHDT, CDR2 FYEKMQ (reference sequence). V shed 3 bases and J 2 bases; nucleotides not matched to a gene: 7. The CDR3 spells CASSFPLSGGAYEQYF. The CDR3 nucleotides are TGTGCCAGCAGCTTCCCCCTAAGCGGGGGGGCCTACGAGCAGTACTTC.

The V and J genes are TRBV20-1 and TRBJ1-2; 7 nucleotides agree with TRBD1. CDR3 length: 11 amino acids. CDR1 and CDR2 (germline): DFQATT, SNEGSKA (reference sequence). The chain's CDR3 is CTTTGTYGYTF. The CDR3 region has the DNA TGCACTACGACAGGGACCTATGGCTACACCTTC.

The rearrangement links TRBV28 to TRBJ1-1, with 8 bases aligning to TRBD1. Germline values: CDR1 MDHEN, CDR2 SYDVKM. The junction had 14 bases not matched to a gene; V was cut back by 6 bases and J by 5 bases. There are 16 residues in the CDR3. The CDR3 is CASRPETGVGRTEAFF. The CDR3 DNA reads TGTGCCAGCAGGCCCGAGACAGGGGTTGGGAGGACTGAAGCTTTCTTT.

The chain is built from TRBV27 and TRBJ2-1; 13 positions agree with TRBD2. CDR3 length: 15 residues. Germline V gives CDR1 MNHEY, CDR2 SMNVEV (reference sequence). The J segment lost 8 bases and the V segment lost 5 bases, leaving 6 bases of the junction unmatched. The DNA of the CDR3 is TGTGCCAGCAGTCTCCGGACTAGCGGGGGCTATGAGCAGTTCTTC. It is translated as CASSLRTSGGYEQFF.

The chain employs TRBV4-1 and TRBJ2-7, with 7 bases fitting TRBD2. The CDR3 contains 16 residues. Germline V gene sequence: CDR1 MGHRA, CDR2 YSYEKL. Unmatched junction bases numbered 8, after V lost 2 bases and J lost 1 base. The CDR3 here is CASSQTRGLSSYEQYF. The CDR3 nucleotides read TGCGCCAGCAGCCAAACTCGGGGACTATCATCCTACGAGCAGTACTTC.